This record concerns one T cell receptor (beta chain) sequence. This CDR3 is also generated by other DNA sequences in the sample. Following extraction, RNA underwent reverse transcription to cDNA, which served as the sequencing template. The method was immunoSEQ multiplex PCR; TCRdb's version includes in-frame clones alone and lacks a portion of them. Among a few hundred thousand clones, 50% to 60% were seen once, and the ten largest hold approximately 1.4%. This specimen comes from a study of CD8+ T cells in alopecia areata. This sample's treatment: oral pan-JAK inhibitor, 5-10 mg twice daily. Researchers gathered lesional scalp punch biopsies and peripheral blood from patients with alopecia areata. Germline CDR1 is SQVTM and CDR2 is ANQGSEA. CDR3 length equals 11 residues. V lost 4 bases and J 1 base, leaving 4 bases between the germline ends.

The starting material was CD4+ T cells sorted from blood, obtained at week 4, from a patient treated with tofacitinib. The chain has TRBV29-1 and TRBJ1-1; D not certain. The TCR sequence derives from a human donor with alopecia areata. CDR3 DNA: TGCAGCGTTGTACCGAACACTGAAGCTTTCTTT. This encodes CSVVPNTEAFF.